The 8 T cell receptor beta chains listed next were all sequenced from one sample in a study of shared clonotypes between healthy human individuals. Generated by immunoSEQ multiplex PCR, the TCRdb table keeps only in-frame clones and is missing some. The repertoire holds approximately 940,000 clones, with about three quarters as singletons. Sequenced sample: memory CD4+ T cells sorted from blood. This sample's subset: CD45RA-negative fraction. These receptors were collected from a young man in good health.

Details on this clone: Other DNA variants within this sample encode the same CDR3. The DNA of the CDR3 is TGTGCCAGCAGCTTAGACAGAAACGAGCAGTTCTTC. It translates to CASSLDRNEQFF. The chain links TRBV5-4 to TRBJ2-1, with D possibly being TRBD1 (5 bases). Between the trimmed V and J ends, which lost 2 bases and 10 bases, there was a span of 10 bases. Germline lookup yields CDR1 SGHNT and CDR2 YYREEE (reference sequence). There are 12 residues in the CDR3.

V usage is TRBV5-6 and J usage is TRBJ1-3; D ambiguous. CDR3 length: 16 amino acids. Germline V gives CDR1 SGHDT, CDR2 YYEEEE. Trimming left V 2 bases short and J 0 bases short, with 12 bases between. The CDR3 DNA sequence: TGTGCCAGCAGCTTTAGTTTTGGCGGCTCTGGAAACACCATATATTTT. This gives the protein CASSFSFGGSGNTIYF.

A single count supports this clone. The chain carries TRBV10-3 and TRBJ1-2; 8 nucleotides line up with TRBD1. Germline CDR1 reads ENHRY; CDR2 reads SYGVKD. The CDR3 consists of 13 residues. V was pared by 5 bases and J by 14 bases, with 13 bases of the junction left unmatched. CDR3 amino acids: CAISPQPGQGKTF. DNA for the CDR3: TGTGCCATCAGTCCGCAACCCGGACAGGGAAAAACCTTC.

This clone was counted ten times or more. This chain uses TRBV6-1 with TRBJ2-7, with TRBD1 matching over 8 bases. The CDR3 extends over 14 amino acids. The V gene's germline CDR1 is MNHNS and CDR2 SASEGT. Losses at the gene ends were 6 bases for V and 2 bases for J; bases not matched to a gene: 6. CDR3 nucleotides: TGTGCCAGCAGCAAGGACAGGGTTGCCTACGAGCAGTACTTC. Encoded protein: CASSKDRVAYEQYF.

The chain recombines TRBV4-1 with TRBJ1-6; 7 bases match TRBD1. V lost 1 base, J lost 4 bases, and 7 bases stayed unmatched. Germline CDR1 is MGHRA and CDR2 is YSYEKL. This CDR3 contains 17 residues. CDR3 nucleotide sequence: TGCGCCAGCAGCCAAGCCACGACAGGGTCATATAATTCACCCCTCCACTTT. It codes for CASSQATTGSYNSPLHF.

This clone was detected a few times. This chain uses TRBV18 with TRBJ1-1; no reliable D call. The length of the CDR3 is 11 residues. Trimming left V 4 bases short and J 6 bases short, with 6 bases between. CDR1 KGHSH and CDR2 LQKENI come from the germline V gene. CDR3 sequence: CASSRGPEAFF. The CDR3 nucleotides read TGTGCCAGCTCACGAGGGCCTGAAGCTTTCTTT.

This chain uses TRBV6-1 with TRBJ2-4; unclear D gene. The CDR3 spans 12 residues. CDR1 and CDR2 (germline): MNHNS, SASEGT. With 6 bases removed from V and 7 bases from J, the gap between germline ends came to 10 bases. The CDR3 DNA reads TGTGCCAGCAGCCTAAAGTTGAACATTCAGTACTTC. Translation: CASSLKLNIQYF.

The genes are TRBV10-3 and TRBJ2-7, with 15 bases identical to TRBD2. The V gene end was trimmed by 7 bases and the J gene end by 1 base; junction bases not matched to a gene: 8. CDR3 length: 17 amino acids. Germline V gene data show CDR1 as ENHRY and CDR2 as SYGVKD. In DNA form, the CDR3 reads TGTGCCATCAAACCGGGACTAGCGGGGGGATGGTCCTACGAGCAGTACTTC. Its protein is CAIKPGLAGGWSYEQYF.